This T cell receptor (beta chain) is from a study of blood T cell repertoires in COVID-19. Study information: Samples representing acute and convalescent COVID-19 were sourced from the United States, Italy and Spain. T cells, B-cell-depleted T cells, or PBMCs supplied cDNA or gDNA.

In the original workflow: How many nucleated cells were present was estimated from reference gene primer amplification. Sequenced by immunoSEQ multiplex PCR; TCRdb stores in-frame clones only, minus some. The V and J calls and the clone size are those of that table, but D and trimming were determined from the DNA. The table records 55,000 to 80,000 clones, around 89% of them present only once. This CDR3 spans 15 amino acids. The V and J ends lost 10 bases and 0 bases, in that order; junction bases with no gene match: 9. Looked up from germline, CDR1 is MNHNY and CDR2 is SVGAGI (reference sequence). This chain uses TRBV6-6 with TRBJ1-5, with 7 bases identical to TRBD1. The sample comprised peripheral blood. This clonotype was sampled from a man aged 50-59 years with acute or convalescent COVID-19. In nucleotides, the CDR3 is TGTGCCACCGGGACAGACAATTATAGCAATCAGCCCCAGCATTTT. Its translation is CATGTDNYSNQPQHF.